This TCR beta chain was observed in a study of blood T cell repertoires in COVID-19. Study-level background: From the United States, Italy and Spain came samples of acute and convalescent COVID-19. Sample material is recorded as cDNA or gDNA derived from T cells, B-cell-depleted T cells, or PBMCs.

Assignment of participants to cohorts was predicated upon participant-reported clinical history. Under the authors' procedure: Estimation of nucleated cell counts relied on the amplification of reference gene primers. Sequenced by immunoSEQ multiplex PCR; TCRdb stores in-frame clones only, minus some. For V, J and clone size, that table is used; D and trimming come from the DNA. The table lists about 370,000 clones, more than 80% of them singletons. There are 17 residues in the CDR3. The germline V and J ends were trimmed by 2 bases and 8 bases, with 20 bases remaining between them. Germline V gives CDR1 SGDLS, CDR2 YYNGEE.

The TCR comes from a man younger than 30 who had recovered from COVID-19. The V gene is TRBV9, the J gene TRBJ1-6; D is possibly TRBD1 (5 bases). Sample: PBMCs or T cells enriched from blood (not recorded which). In DNA, the CDR3 is TGTGCCAGCAGCGTGTCCGGGACTCTGTTTTACGATTCACCCCTCCACTTT. Protein sequence: CASSVSGTLFYDSPLHF.